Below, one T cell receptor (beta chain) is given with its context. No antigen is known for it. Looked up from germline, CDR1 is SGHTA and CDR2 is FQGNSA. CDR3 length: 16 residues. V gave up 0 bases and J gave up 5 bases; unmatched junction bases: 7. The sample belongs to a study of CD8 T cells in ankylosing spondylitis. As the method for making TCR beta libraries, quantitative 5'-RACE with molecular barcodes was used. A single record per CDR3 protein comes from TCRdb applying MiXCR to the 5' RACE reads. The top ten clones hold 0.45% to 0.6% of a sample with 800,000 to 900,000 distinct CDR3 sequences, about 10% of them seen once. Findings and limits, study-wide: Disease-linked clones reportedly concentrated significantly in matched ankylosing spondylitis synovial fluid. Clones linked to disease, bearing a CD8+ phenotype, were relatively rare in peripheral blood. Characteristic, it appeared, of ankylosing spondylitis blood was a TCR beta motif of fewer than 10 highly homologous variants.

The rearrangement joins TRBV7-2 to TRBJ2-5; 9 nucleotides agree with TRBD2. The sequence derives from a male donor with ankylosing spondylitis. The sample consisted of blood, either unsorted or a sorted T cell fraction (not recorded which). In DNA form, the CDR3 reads TGTGCCAGCAGCTTAGCTCGGCTAGCGGGACGGGAGACCCAGTACTTC. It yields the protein CASSLARLAGRETQYF.